This TCR beta chain derives from a study of T cell repertoires in cytomegalovirus infection. This clonotype has a count of ten or more. Using its own MiXCR run on the reads, TCRdb lists one record per CDR3 protein. The sample has over 200,000 distinct CDR3 sequences, roughly 13% seen once. CDR1 is SGHTA, CDR2 FQGNSA, per germline. The CDR3 has 14 residues. The J segment lost 3 bases and the V segment lost 5 bases, leaving 6 bases of the junction unmatched. The rearrangement joins TRBV7-2 to TRBJ2-7; 8 bases match TRBD2. The sequencing input was PBMCs. This TCR derives from a human donor in good health (CMV status not recorded). Some clones in this sample may be carry-over from other donors' samples. For the CDR3, the DNA is TGTGCCAGCAGCCTCCAGCGGGAGAACTACGAGCAGTACTTC. It translates to CASSLQRENYEQYF.